This is a list of T cell receptor beta chains from one sample in a study of T-cell reconstitution after alpha-beta-depleted transplantation in children. TCRdb redid the calling of the PCR reads with MiXCR, one entry per CDR3 protein. The repertoire holds about 420,000 distinct CDR3 sequences, with about 16% as singletons. Sequences were derived from PBMCs, mostly from graft donor cells, sampled 360 days after TCRalphabeta/CD19-depleted stem cell transplant. Source of these receptors: a boy under two years old who had a stem cell transplant for Wiskott-Aldrich syndrome, so the T cells may come from the graft donor. Each CDR3 is given with its conserved first and last residue. The order of the fields is CDR3 protein, CDR3 DNA, V gene, CDR3 length, J gene, clone size, D gene. D genes are given only for firm matches. The size of a clone is reported for some rows only, either as once, few or many, or as a class for expanded clones.

cdr3_aa: CSVGTVSNTGELFF; cdr3_nt: TGCAGCGTTGGAACAGTCTCTAACACCGGGGAGCTGTTTTTT; v_call: TRBV29-1; cdr3_length: 14; j_call: TRBJ2-2; clone_size: few; d_call: .
cdr3_aa: CASSRGLGGGSGAGELFF; cdr3_nt: TGCGCCAGCAGCCGGGGTTTGGGAGGAGGAAGTGGGGCCGGGGAGCTGTTTTTT; v_call: TRBV4-3; cdr3_length: 18; j_call: TRBJ2-2; clone_size: .; d_call: .
cdr3_aa: CASSDRGDQPQHF; cdr3_nt: TGTGCCAGCAGCGACAGGGGAGATCAGCCCCAGCATTTT; v_call: TRBV6-1; cdr3_length: 13; j_call: TRBJ1-5; clone_size: few; d_call: TRBD1
cdr3_aa: CASSSTGWNTEAFF; cdr3_nt: TGTGCCAGCAGCTCGACAGGGTGGAACACTGAAGCTTTCTTT; v_call: TRBV5-6; cdr3_length: 14; j_call: TRBJ1-1; clone_size: few; d_call: TRBD1
cdr3_aa: CASSPPGPLVHEQFF; cdr3_nt: TGTGCCAGCTCACCACCGGGGCCCCTTGTCCATGAGCAGTTCTTC; v_call: TRBV18; cdr3_length: 15; j_call: TRBJ2-1; clone_size: .; d_call: .
cdr3_aa: CATSRGSGIISYNEQFF; cdr3_nt: TGTGCCACCAGCAGAGGGTCCGGGATTATCTCCTACAATGAGCAGTTCTTC; v_call: TRBV15; cdr3_length: 17; j_call: TRBJ2-1; clone_size: .; d_call: .
cdr3_aa: CASSQGRAEGQETQYF; cdr3_nt: TGCGCCAGCAGCCAAGGTAGAGCGGAAGGACAAGAGACCCAGTACTTC; v_call: TRBV4-1; cdr3_length: 16; j_call: TRBJ2-5; clone_size: few; d_call: .
cdr3_aa: CASSSGTSGRAYNEQFF; cdr3_nt: TGCGCCAGCAGCTCGGGGACTAGCGGGAGGGCCTACAATGAGCAGTTCTTC; v_call: TRBV5-1; cdr3_length: 17; j_call: TRBJ2-1; clone_size: few; d_call: TRBD2
cdr3_aa: CASSHPGQGFGRGEQYF; cdr3_nt: TGTGCCAGCAGCCATCCGGGACAGGGGTTCGGACGAGGCGAGCAGTACTTC; v_call: TRBV7-2; cdr3_length: 17; j_call: TRBJ2-7; clone_size: .; d_call: TRBD1
cdr3_aa: CASSYRGPKGGSTDTQYF; cdr3_nt: TGTGCCAGCAGTTACCGGGGACCCAAAGGGGGAAGCACAGATACGCAGTATTTT; v_call: TRBV6-5; cdr3_length: 18; j_call: TRBJ2-3; clone_size: .; d_call: .
cdr3_aa: CASKTGTIRGANVLTF; cdr3_nt: TGTGCCAGCAAGACCGGGACAATAAGGGGGGCCAACGTCCTGACTTTC; v_call: TRBV2; cdr3_length: 16; j_call: TRBJ2-6; clone_size: .; d_call: .
cdr3_aa: CASSLVGAPIAASYNEQFF; cdr3_nt: TGTGCCAGCAGCTTAGTGGGGGCCCCGATAGCGGCCTCCTACAATGAGCAGTTCTTC; v_call: TRBV11-2; cdr3_length: 19; j_call: TRBJ2-1; clone_size: few; d_call: .
cdr3_aa: CASSFRLAGNQETQYF; cdr3_nt: TGTGCCAGCAGCTTTCGGTTAGCGGGGAACCAAGAGACCCAGTACTTC; v_call: TRBV5-5; cdr3_length: 16; j_call: TRBJ2-5; clone_size: .; d_call: TRBD2
cdr3_aa: CASGTRLTGRNIQYF; cdr3_nt: TGTGCCAGCGGAACCCGACTGACAGGGAGGAACATTCAGTACTTC; v_call: TRBV12-3/TRBV12-4; cdr3_length: 15; j_call: TRBJ2-4; clone_size: .; d_call: .
cdr3_aa: CASSKTRPESGYNEQFF; cdr3_nt: TGTGCCAGCAGCAAAACCCGGCCGGAATCGGGATACAATGAGCAGTTCTTC; v_call: TRBV21-1; cdr3_length: 17; j_call: TRBJ2-1; clone_size: few; d_call: .
cdr3_aa: CASSLGSNYGYTF; cdr3_nt: TGTGCCAGCAGCTTAGGCAGTAACTATGGCTACACCTTC; v_call: TRBV12-3/TRBV12-4; cdr3_length: 13; j_call: TRBJ1-2; clone_size: many; d_call: .
cdr3_aa: CASRTTGVYEQYF; cdr3_nt: TGTGCCAGCAGAACCACAGGGGTCTACGAGCAGTACTTC; v_call: TRBV25-1; cdr3_length: 13; j_call: TRBJ2-7; clone_size: few; d_call: TRBD1
cdr3_aa: CAIGLAGADTQYF; cdr3_nt: TGTGCCATCGGACTAGCGGGGGCAGATACGCAGTATTTT; v_call: TRBV10-3; cdr3_length: 13; j_call: TRBJ2-3; clone_size: .; d_call: TRBD2
cdr3_aa: CASSLPGTRSDRATGELFF; cdr3_nt: TGCGCCAGCAGCTTACCTGGCACGCGATCCGACAGGGCAACCGGGGAGCTGTTTTTT; v_call: TRBV5-1; cdr3_length: 19; j_call: TRBJ2-2; clone_size: .; d_call: TRBD1
cdr3_aa: CASSTFQETQYF; cdr3_nt: TGTGCCAGCAGCACATTTCAAGAGACCCAGTACTTC; v_call: TRBV5-8; cdr3_length: 12; j_call: TRBJ2-5; clone_size: few; d_call: .
cdr3_aa: CASSDPGLAGFTDTQYF; cdr3_nt: TGCGCCAGCAGCGATCCGGGACTAGCGGGCTTCACAGATACGCAGTATTTT; v_call: TRBV5-1; cdr3_length: 17; j_call: TRBJ2-3; clone_size: .; d_call: TRBD2
cdr3_aa: CASSLSVNQPQHF; cdr3_nt: TGTGCCAGCAGCTTATCTGTTAATCAGCCCCAGCATTTT; v_call: TRBV7-2; cdr3_length: 13; j_call: TRBJ1-5; clone_size: few; d_call: .
cdr3_aa: CASSQIYEQFF; cdr3_nt: TGTGCCAGCAGCCAAATCTACGAGCAGTTCTTC; v_call: TRBV14; cdr3_length: 11; j_call: TRBJ2-1; clone_size: few; d_call: .
cdr3_aa: CASSLVRLAVSYNEQFF; cdr3_nt: TGTGCCAGCAGCTTAGTACGTCTAGCGGTCTCCTACAATGAGCAGTTCTTC; v_call: TRBV7-2; cdr3_length: 17; j_call: TRBJ2-1; clone_size: .; d_call: TRBD2
cdr3_aa: CASTMSSPDTQYF; cdr3_nt: TGTGCCAGCACGATGTCTAGCCCAGATACGCAGTATTTT; v_call: TRBV6-6; cdr3_length: 13; j_call: TRBJ2-3; clone_size: few; d_call: .
cdr3_aa: CASSPFRDTPYEQYF; cdr3_nt: TGTGCCAGCTCACCATTCCGTGACACTCCCTACGAGCAGTACTTC; v_call: TRBV18; cdr3_length: 15; j_call: TRBJ2-7; clone_size: .; d_call: .
cdr3_aa: CASSGGSGYTF; cdr3_nt: TGTGCCAGCTCGGGGGGGTCCGGCTACACCTTC; v_call: TRBV18; cdr3_length: 11; j_call: TRBJ1-2; clone_size: .; d_call: .
cdr3_aa: CAISESEVLGDNEQFF; cdr3_nt: TGTGCCATCAGTGAGTCTGAGGTGCTAGGCGACAATGAGCAGTTCTTC; v_call: TRBV10-3; cdr3_length: 16; j_call: TRBJ2-1; clone_size: few; d_call: .
cdr3_aa: CASSPGSFPTDTQYF; cdr3_nt: TGTGCCAGCTCACCCGGCAGCTTCCCTACAGATACGCAGTATTTT; v_call: TRBV18; cdr3_length: 15; j_call: TRBJ2-3; clone_size: .; d_call: .
cdr3_aa: CSVVTGDNTGELFF; cdr3_nt: TGCAGCGTTGTTACAGGGGACAACACCGGGGAGCTGTTTTTT; v_call: TRBV29-1; cdr3_length: 14; j_call: TRBJ2-2; clone_size: few; d_call: TRBD1
cdr3_aa: CASSLGFGQNQPQHF; cdr3_nt: TGCGCCAGCAGCTTGGGGTTTGGACAGAATCAGCCCCAGCATTTT; v_call: TRBV5-1; cdr3_length: 15; j_call: TRBJ1-5; clone_size: .; d_call: .
cdr3_aa: CAISESSGGTGELFF; cdr3_nt: TGTGCCATCAGTGAGTCTAGCGGAGGCACCGGGGAGCTGTTTTTT; v_call: TRBV10-3; cdr3_length: 15; j_call: TRBJ2-2; clone_size: few; d_call: .
cdr3_aa: CASSQDGTSDEQYF; cdr3_nt: TGTGCCAGCAGCCAAGATGGGACTAGCGACGAGCAGTACTTC; v_call: TRBV3-1; cdr3_length: 14; j_call: TRBJ2-7; clone_size: .; d_call: TRBD2
cdr3_aa: CASSSRGLAEAFF; cdr3_nt: TGCGCCAGCTCGAGCAGGGGGCTCGCTGAAGCTTTCTTT; v_call: TRBV10-1; cdr3_length: 13; j_call: TRBJ1-1; clone_size: .; d_call: TRBD1
cdr3_aa: CASSLVPGGPEQFF; cdr3_nt: TGTGCCAGCAGCTTAGTCCCGGGAGGGCCCGAGCAGTTCTTC; v_call: TRBV7-7; cdr3_length: 14; j_call: TRBJ2-1; clone_size: .; d_call: TRBD2
cdr3_aa: CAIRRTGDDEQFF; cdr3_nt: TGTGCCATAAGACGGACAGGGGACGATGAGCAGTTCTTC; v_call: TRBV10-3; cdr3_length: 13; j_call: TRBJ2-1; clone_size: few; d_call: TRBD1
cdr3_aa: CASSLNLDSRGTDTQYF; cdr3_nt: TGCGCCAGCAGCTTGAACTTGGACTCTAGGGGTACAGATACGCAGTATTTT; v_call: TRBV5-1; cdr3_length: 17; j_call: TRBJ2-3; clone_size: few; d_call: .
cdr3_aa: CASSDSYEQYF; cdr3_nt: TGCGCCAGCAGCGACTCCTACGAGCAGTACTTC; v_call: TRBV2; cdr3_length: 11; j_call: TRBJ2-7; clone_size: many; d_call: .
cdr3_aa: CASSLDGRRKRNYGYTF; cdr3_nt: TGTGCCAGCAGCTTAGATGGCAGGAGGAAAAGGAACTATGGCTACACCTTC; v_call: TRBV7-9; cdr3_length: 17; j_call: TRBJ1-2; clone_size: .; d_call: .
cdr3_aa: CSARVLGTSRSNEQFF; cdr3_nt: TGCAGTGCTAGAGTCCTGGGGACTAGTCGGTCCAATGAGCAGTTCTTC; v_call: TRBV20-1; cdr3_length: 16; j_call: TRBJ2-1; clone_size: .; d_call: TRBD2
cdr3_aa: CASSLPGQGDYEQYF; cdr3_nt: TGCGCCAGCAGTTTGCCGGGACAGGGAGACTACGAGCAGTACTTC; v_call: TRBV5-1; cdr3_length: 15; j_call: TRBJ2-7; clone_size: few; d_call: TRBD1
cdr3_aa: CSASIPNYEQYF; cdr3_nt: TGCAGTGCTAGTATCCCTAACTACGAGCAGTACTTC; v_call: TRBV20-1; cdr3_length: 12; j_call: TRBJ2-7; clone_size: few; d_call: .
cdr3_aa: CTSRSSLRGLGRQETQYF; cdr3_nt: TGTACCAGCAGGAGTTCCCTTAGGGGGCTAGGTCGGCAAGAGACCCAGTACTTC; v_call: TRBV2; cdr3_length: 18; j_call: TRBJ2-5; clone_size: .; d_call: TRBD1
cdr3_aa: CASSYRDRGGHEQYF; cdr3_nt: TGTGCCAGCAGTTACAGGGACAGGGGGGGCCACGAGCAGTACTTC; v_call: TRBV6-5; cdr3_length: 15; j_call: TRBJ2-7; clone_size: few; d_call: TRBD1
cdr3_aa: CASSRDEYNEQFF; cdr3_nt: TGCGCCAGCAGCAGGGACGAATACAATGAGCAGTTCTTC; v_call: TRBV5-1; cdr3_length: 13; j_call: TRBJ2-1; clone_size: few; d_call: .
cdr3_aa: CSVESATSGELAKNIQYF; cdr3_nt: TGCAGCGTTGAAAGCGCGACTAGCGGGGAACTAGCCAAAAACATTCAGTACTTC; v_call: TRBV29-1; cdr3_length: 18; j_call: TRBJ2-4; clone_size: .; d_call: TRBD2
cdr3_aa: CATNREFSYEQYF; cdr3_nt: TGCGCCACCAACAGAGAGTTCTCCTACGAGCAGTACTTC; v_call: TRBV4-1; cdr3_length: 13; j_call: TRBJ2-7; clone_size: few; d_call: .
cdr3_aa: CASSQDRGHRARILDEQYF; cdr3_nt: TGCGCCAGCAGCCAAGATCGTGGTCACAGGGCCAGGATTTTGGACGAGCAGTACTTC; v_call: TRBV4-3; cdr3_length: 19; j_call: TRBJ2-7; clone_size: .; d_call: .
cdr3_aa: CASSLAIVGQGEETQYF; cdr3_nt: TGTGCCAGCAGTTTAGCGATCGTCGGACAGGGAGAAGAGACCCAGTACTTC; v_call: TRBV12-3/TRBV12-4; cdr3_length: 17; j_call: TRBJ2-5; clone_size: .; d_call: TRBD1
cdr3_aa: CASSLFFSLRGEQYF; cdr3_nt: TGTGCCAGCAGCTTATTCTTTAGTCTGAGGGGCGAGCAGTACTTC; v_call: TRBV11-2; cdr3_length: 15; j_call: TRBJ2-7; clone_size: .; d_call: .
cdr3_aa: CSAEMPATDTQYF; cdr3_nt: TGCAGCGCCGAGATGCCAGCCACAGATACGCAGTATTTT; v_call: TRBV29-1; cdr3_length: 13; j_call: TRBJ2-3; clone_size: few; d_call: .
cdr3_aa: CSVPARTETQYF; cdr3_nt: TGCAGCGTTCCAGCGCGTACGGAGACCCAGTACTTC; v_call: TRBV29-1; cdr3_length: 12; j_call: TRBJ2-5; clone_size: many; d_call: .